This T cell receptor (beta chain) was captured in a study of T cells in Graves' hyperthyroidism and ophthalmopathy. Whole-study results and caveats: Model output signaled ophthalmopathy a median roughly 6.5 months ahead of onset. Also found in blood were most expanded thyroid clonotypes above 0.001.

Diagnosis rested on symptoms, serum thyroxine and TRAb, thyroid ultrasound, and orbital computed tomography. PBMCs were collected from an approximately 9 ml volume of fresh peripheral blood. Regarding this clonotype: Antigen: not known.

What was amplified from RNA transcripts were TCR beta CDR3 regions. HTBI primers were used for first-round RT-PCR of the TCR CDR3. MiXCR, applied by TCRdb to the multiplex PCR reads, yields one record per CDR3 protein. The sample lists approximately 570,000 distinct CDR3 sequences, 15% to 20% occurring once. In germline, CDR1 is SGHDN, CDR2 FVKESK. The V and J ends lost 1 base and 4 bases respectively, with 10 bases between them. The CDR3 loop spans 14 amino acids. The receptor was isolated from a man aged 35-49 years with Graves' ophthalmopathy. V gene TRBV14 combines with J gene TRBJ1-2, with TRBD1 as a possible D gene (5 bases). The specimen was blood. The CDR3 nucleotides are TGTGCCAGCAGCCAAGCTTCGGGGGGCTATGGCTACACCTTC. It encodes CASSQASGGYGYTF.